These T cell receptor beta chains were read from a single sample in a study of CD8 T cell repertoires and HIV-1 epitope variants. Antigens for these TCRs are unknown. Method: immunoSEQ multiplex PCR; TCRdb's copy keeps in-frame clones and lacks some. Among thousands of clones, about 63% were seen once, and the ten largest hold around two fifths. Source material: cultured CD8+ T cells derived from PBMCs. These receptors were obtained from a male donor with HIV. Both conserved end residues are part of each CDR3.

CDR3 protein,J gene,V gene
CASSVDPSSWSEQYF,TRBJ2-7,TRBV9
CASRTSAAETQYF,TRBJ2-5,TRBV28
CASSSGTEVYGYTF,TRBJ1-2,TRBV19
CATKREVSSYNEQFF,TRBJ2-1,TRBV28
CASSFHRFNEKLFF,TRBJ1-4,TRBV28
CASSVEGHYEQYF,TRBJ2-7,TRBV25-1
CASSQERTEETQYF,TRBJ2-5,TRBV4-1
CASSLGGGTEAFF,TRBJ1-1,TRBV27
CASSEGSGGGDTQYF,TRBJ2-3,TRBV2
CASSELAGDTDTQYF,TRBJ2-3,TRBV2
CASSIDQGSGANVLTF,TRBJ2-6,TRBV19
CASSYSAGGNTGELFF,TRBJ2-2,TRBV6-5
CASSLAIYEQYF,TRBJ2-7,TRBV7-8
CAWMRGENTIYF,TRBJ1-3,TRBV30
CASRRVYTGELFF,TRBJ2-2,TRBV6-1
CASSPIPVYEQYF,TRBJ2-7,TRBV19
CASSPAVELAKNIQYF,TRBJ2-4,TRBV14
CASSFRDRGRRDTEAFF,TRBJ1-1,TRBV6-7
CASHLTGELFF,TRBJ2-2,TRBV25-1
CASSFPDSDEQYF,TRBJ2-7,TRBV5-1
CASSYSALSSGAFF,TRBJ1-1,TRBV6-5
CAISVGGQGGEQYF,TRBJ2-7,TRBV10-3
CASSLVGGQGSEQYF,TRBJ2-7,TRBV28
CASSSATTSGGATGELFF,TRBJ2-2,TRBV27
CASSLSGTEAFF,TRBJ1-1,TRBV11-1
CASSQDVGTIYTGELFF,TRBJ2-2,TRBV4-3
CASSAGASGMRDTGELFF,TRBJ2-2,TRBV2
CASSLAPGSSYEQYF,TRBJ2-7,TRBV5-1
CAWSTGGYEQYF,TRBJ2-7,TRBV30
CASSLDAGNQPQHF,TRBJ1-5,TRBV7-8
CASSLTSGRYDEQFF,TRBJ2-1,TRBV28
CASSSKREEVTGELFF,TRBJ2-2,TRBV6-5
CASSVQGYYYGYTF,TRBJ1-2,TRBV28
CASSQGGTYNEQFF,TRBJ2-1,TRBV4-1
CASSAQGGPEQFF,TRBJ2-1,TRBV5-6
CASSAVAGLAASSYNEQFF,TRBJ2-1,TRBV10-1
CASSLAPRAGDTQYF,TRBJ2-3,TRBV7-6
CASSPPDRAYEQYF,TRBJ2-7,TRBV7-9
CASSPMTGANTEAFF,TRBJ1-1,TRBV7-6
CASSLWAGEETQYF,TRBJ2-5,TRBV27
CASSLSGGADTQYF,TRBJ2-3,TRBV27
CASSLGATAPWSEKLFF,TRBJ1-4,TRBV7-8
CASTESSYEQYF,TRBJ2-7,TRBV10-2
CASSRGGRTEAFF,TRBJ1-1,TRBV7-8
CASSPANTGELFF,TRBJ2-2,TRBV5-4
CASSVAAGLQETQYF,TRBJ2-5,TRBV9
CASGLAGENNEQFF,TRBJ2-1,TRBV6-6
CAIGLTDNTEAFF,TRBJ1-1,TRBV10-3
CASSFRGDYGYTF,TRBJ1-2,TRBV5-4
CASSAPLAGGVGTQYF,TRBJ2-5,TRBV9
CASSLWVEGTQYF,TRBJ2-5,TRBV28
CASSGAGAREKLFF,TRBJ1-4,TRBV7-2